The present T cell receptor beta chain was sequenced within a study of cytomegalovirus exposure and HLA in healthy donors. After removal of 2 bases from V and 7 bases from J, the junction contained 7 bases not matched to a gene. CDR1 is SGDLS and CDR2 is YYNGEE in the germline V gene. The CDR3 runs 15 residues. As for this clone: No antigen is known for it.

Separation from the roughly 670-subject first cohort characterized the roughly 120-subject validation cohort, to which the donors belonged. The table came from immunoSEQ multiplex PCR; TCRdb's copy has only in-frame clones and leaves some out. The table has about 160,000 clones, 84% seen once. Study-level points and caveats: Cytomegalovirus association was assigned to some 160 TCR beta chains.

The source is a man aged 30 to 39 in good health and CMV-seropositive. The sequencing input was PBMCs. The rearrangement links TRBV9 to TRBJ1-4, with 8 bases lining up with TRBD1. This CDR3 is CASSVTGGGGEKLFF. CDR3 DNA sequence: TGTGCCAGCAGCGTTACAGGGGGTGGCGGTGAAAAACTGTTTTTT.